The sequence of this T cell receptor beta chain was determined in a study of cytomegalovirus exposure and HLA in healthy donors. The donors (healthy individuals) were bone marrow donors. The PCR used 60 Vbeta and 13 Jbeta primers. TCRdb's table, derived via immunoSEQ multiplex PCR, lists solely in-frame clones and lacks some. The data hold over 35,000 clones, with 60% to 80% observed a single time. V shed 4 bases and J 5 bases; nucleotides not matched to a gene: 8. The CDR3 is 14 amino acids. In germline, CDR1 is SQVTM, CDR2 ANQGSEA. About this clone itself: Its specificity is not known.

Overall study findings and caveats: Later work showed greater clonal expansion in HLA-associated TCR beta chains than in equally common others. As immune exposure information, only CMV serostatus was available. Published work reported that the classifier diagnosed cytomegalovirus status with high specificity and sensitivity.

The rearrangement joins TRBV29-1 to TRBJ2-7, with TRBD1 identical over 10 bases. The sequenced material came from PBMCs. The TCR originated in a man aged 25-45 years in good health and CMV-seronegative. The CDR3 reads CSVAGQGVGNEQYF. CDR3 nucleotides: TGCAGCGTTGCCGGACAGGGGGTTGGAAACGAGCAGTACTTC.